The clone carrying this T cell receptor beta chain was counted a few times. As yet, its antigen is unknown. Primers for the PCR totalled 60 Vbeta and 13 Jbeta. TCRdb's table, derived via immunoSEQ multiplex PCR, lists solely in-frame clones and lacks some. The sample lists roughly 150,000 clones, 72% seen once, with roughly 2.1% in the top ten. V shed 3 bases and J shed 3 bases, with 12 bases lying between them. From germline, CDR1 is LGHNA and CDR2 YSLEER. The CDR3 consists of 15 residues. The sample is drawn from a study of cytomegalovirus exposure and HLA in healthy donors. Findings of the study overall: Across donors, presence/absence analyses took sequencing depth to be roughly uniform. In all likelihood, a cluster of highly shared sequence variants was a sequencing artifact. Donor immune exposure was known only as CMV serostatus.

Among the donors, all were healthy bone marrow donors. Sequencing used PBMCs. The source of this sequence is a man in his forties in good health and CMV-seronegative. The chain is built from TRBV4-3 and TRBJ2-1; D perhaps matches TRBD2 (5 bases). Here the CDR3 reads CASSQIFRDYNEQFF. The CDR3 DNA reads TGCGCCAGCAGCCAGATTTTCCGGGACTACAATGAGCAGTTCTTC.